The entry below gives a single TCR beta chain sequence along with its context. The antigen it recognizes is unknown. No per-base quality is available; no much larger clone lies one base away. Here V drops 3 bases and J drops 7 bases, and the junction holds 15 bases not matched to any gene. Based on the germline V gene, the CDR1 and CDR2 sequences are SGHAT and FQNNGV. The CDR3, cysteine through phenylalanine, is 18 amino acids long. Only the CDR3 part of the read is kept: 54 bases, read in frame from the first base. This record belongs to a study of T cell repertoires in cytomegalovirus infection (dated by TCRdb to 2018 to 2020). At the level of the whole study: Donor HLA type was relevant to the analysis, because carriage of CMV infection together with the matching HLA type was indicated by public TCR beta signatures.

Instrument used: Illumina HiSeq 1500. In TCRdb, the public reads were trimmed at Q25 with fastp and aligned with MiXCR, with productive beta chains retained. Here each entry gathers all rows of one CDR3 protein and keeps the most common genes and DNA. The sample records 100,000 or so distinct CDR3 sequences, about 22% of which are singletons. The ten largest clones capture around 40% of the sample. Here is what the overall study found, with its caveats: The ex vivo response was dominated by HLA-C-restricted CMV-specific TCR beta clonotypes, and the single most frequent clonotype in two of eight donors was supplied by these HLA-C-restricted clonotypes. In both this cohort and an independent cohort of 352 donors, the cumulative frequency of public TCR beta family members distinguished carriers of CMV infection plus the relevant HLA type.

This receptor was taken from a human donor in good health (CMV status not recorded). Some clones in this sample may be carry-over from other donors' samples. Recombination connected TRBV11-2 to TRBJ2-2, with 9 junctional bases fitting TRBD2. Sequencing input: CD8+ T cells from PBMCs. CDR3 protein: CASSFGSSGTQSGGELFF. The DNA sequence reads TGTGCCAGCAGCTTTGGATCTAGCGGGACCCAATCGGGCGGGGAGCTGTTTTTT. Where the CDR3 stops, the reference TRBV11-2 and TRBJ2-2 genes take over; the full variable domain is EAGVAQSPRYKIIEKRQSVAFWCNPISGHATLYWYQQILGQGPKLLIQFQNNGVVDDSQLPKDRFSAERLKGVDSTLKIQPAKLEDSAVYLCASSFGSSGTQSGGELFFGEGSRLTVL.